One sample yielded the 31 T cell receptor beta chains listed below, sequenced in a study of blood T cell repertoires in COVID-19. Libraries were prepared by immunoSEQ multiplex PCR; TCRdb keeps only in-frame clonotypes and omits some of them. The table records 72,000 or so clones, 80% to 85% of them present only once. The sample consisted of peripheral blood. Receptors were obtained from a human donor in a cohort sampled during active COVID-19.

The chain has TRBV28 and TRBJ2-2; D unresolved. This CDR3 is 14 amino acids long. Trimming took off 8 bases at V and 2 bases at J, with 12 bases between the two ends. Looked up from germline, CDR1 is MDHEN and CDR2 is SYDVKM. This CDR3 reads CASFNSFNTGELFF. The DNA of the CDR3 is TGTGCCAGCTTTAATTCCTTCAACACCGGGGAGCTGTTTTTT.

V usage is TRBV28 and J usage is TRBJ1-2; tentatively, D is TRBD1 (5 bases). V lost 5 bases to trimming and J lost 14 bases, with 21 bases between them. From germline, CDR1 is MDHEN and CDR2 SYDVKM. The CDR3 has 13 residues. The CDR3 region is CASSLDTEVGSTF. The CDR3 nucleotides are TGTGCCAGCAGTCTGGACACGGAAGTGGGTTCGACCTTC.

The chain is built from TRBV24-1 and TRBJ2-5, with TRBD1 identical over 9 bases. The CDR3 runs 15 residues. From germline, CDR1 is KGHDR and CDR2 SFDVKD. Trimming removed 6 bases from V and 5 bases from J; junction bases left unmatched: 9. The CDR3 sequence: CATSLGGTGTETQYF. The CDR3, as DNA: TGTGCCACCAGTTTAGGCGGGACAGGGACGGAGACCCAGTACTTC.

The CDR3 DNA reads as TGTGCCAGCAGTCGGGACACGAACACTGAAGCTTTCTTT. It encodes CASSRDTNTEAFF. The V and J genes are TRBV11-3 and TRBJ1-1; perhaps TRBD1 as D (6 bases). Between the trimmed V and J ends, which lost 6 bases and 1 base, there was a span of 9 bases. The CDR3 length is 13 residues. Germline CDR1 and CDR2: SGHNT and YENEEA.

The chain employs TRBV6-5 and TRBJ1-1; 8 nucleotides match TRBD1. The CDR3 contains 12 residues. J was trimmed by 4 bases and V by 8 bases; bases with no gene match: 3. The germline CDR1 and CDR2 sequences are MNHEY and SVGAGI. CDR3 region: CASLQGGTEAFF. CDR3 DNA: TGTGCCAGCCTACAGGGGGGCACTGAAGCTTTCTTT.

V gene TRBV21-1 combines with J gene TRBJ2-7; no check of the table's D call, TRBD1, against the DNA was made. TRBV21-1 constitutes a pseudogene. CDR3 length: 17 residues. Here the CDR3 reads CASSKPRQALICYEQYF. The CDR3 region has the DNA TGTGCCAGCAGCAAACCTAGACAGGCCCTTATATGTTACGAGCAGTACTTC.

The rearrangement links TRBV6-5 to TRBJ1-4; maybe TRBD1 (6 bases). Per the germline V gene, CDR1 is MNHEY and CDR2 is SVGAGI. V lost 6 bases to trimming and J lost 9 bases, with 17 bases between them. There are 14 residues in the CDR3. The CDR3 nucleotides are TGTGCCAGCAGGCAAGGCAGGGGATCAAAAAAACTGTTTTTT. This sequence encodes CASRQGRGSKKLFF.

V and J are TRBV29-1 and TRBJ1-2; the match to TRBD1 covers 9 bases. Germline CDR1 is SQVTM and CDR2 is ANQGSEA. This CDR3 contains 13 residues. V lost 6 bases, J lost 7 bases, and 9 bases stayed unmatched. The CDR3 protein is CSVQTGGAGGYTF. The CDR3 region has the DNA TGCAGCGTCCAAACAGGGGGCGCGGGTGGCTACACCTTC.

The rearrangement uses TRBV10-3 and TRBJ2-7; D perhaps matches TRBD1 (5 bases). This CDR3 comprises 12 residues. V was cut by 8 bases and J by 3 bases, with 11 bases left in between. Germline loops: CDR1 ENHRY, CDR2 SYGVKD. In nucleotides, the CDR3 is TGTGCCATCTCCCAGGACATCTACGAGCAGTACTTC. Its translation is CAISQDIYEQYF.

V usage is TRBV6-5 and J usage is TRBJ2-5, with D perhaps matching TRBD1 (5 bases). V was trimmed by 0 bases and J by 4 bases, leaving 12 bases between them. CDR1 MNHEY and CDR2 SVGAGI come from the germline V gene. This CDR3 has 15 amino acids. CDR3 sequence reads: CASSYSSTGPETQYF. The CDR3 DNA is TGTGCCAGCAGTTACTCGAGTACAGGCCCAGAGACCCAGTACTTC.

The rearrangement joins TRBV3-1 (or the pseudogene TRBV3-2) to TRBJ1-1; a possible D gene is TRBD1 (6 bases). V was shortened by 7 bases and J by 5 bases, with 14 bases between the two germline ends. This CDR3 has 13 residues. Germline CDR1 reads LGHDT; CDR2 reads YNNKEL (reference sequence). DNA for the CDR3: TGTGCCAGCACCCTTCCAGGGGATACTGAAGCTTTCTTT. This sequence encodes CASTLPGDTEAFF.

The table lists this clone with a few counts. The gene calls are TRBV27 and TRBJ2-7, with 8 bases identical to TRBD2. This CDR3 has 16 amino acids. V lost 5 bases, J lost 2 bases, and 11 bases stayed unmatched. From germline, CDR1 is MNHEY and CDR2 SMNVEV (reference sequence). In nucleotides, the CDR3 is TGTGCCAGCAGTCCCTCAGCGGGAGAGAGGACCTACGAGCAGTACTTC. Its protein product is CASSPSAGERTYEQYF.

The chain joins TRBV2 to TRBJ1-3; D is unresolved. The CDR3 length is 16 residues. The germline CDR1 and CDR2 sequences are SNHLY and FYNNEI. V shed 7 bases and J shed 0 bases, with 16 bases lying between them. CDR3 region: CASTLGGVLSGNTIYF. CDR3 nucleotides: TGTGCCAGCACCTTGGGAGGAGTCCTCTCTGGAAACACCATATATTTT.

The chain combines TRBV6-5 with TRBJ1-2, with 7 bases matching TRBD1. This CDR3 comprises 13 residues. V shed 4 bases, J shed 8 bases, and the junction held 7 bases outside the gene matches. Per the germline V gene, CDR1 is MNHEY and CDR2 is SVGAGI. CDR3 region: CASSLTGVGGYTF. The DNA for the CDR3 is TGTGCCAGCAGTTTAACAGGGGTTGGGGGCTACACCTTC.

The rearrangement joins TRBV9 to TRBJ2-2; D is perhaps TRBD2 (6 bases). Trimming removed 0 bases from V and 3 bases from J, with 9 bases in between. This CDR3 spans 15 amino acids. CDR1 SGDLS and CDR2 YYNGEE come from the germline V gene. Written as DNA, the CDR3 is TGTGCCAGCAGCGTAGGGGGCGGGGACACCGGGGAGCTGTTTTTT. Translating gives CASSVGGGDTGELFF.

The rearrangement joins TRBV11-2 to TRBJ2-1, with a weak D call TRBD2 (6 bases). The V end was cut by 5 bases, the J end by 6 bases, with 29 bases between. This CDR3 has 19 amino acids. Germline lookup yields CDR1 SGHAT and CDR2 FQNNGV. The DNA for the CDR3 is TGTGCCAGCAGCCCTACCTCGTGGGGGATTTACGGGAGAGGCAATGAGCAGTTCTTC. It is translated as CASSPTSWGIYGRGNEQFF.

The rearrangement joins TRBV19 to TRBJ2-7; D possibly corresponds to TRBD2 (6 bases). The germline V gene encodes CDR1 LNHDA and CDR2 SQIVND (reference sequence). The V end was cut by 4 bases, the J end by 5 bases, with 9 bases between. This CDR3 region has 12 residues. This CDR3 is CASSTTGDEQYF. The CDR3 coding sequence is TGTGCCAGTAGTACCACGGGGGACGAGCAGTACTTC.

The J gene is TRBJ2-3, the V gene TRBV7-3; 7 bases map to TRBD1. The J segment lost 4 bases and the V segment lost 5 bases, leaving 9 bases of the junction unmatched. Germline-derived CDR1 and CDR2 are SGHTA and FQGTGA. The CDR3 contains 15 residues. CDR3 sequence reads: CASSLRGPPPDTQYF. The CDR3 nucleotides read TGTGCCAGCAGCCTGAGGGGGCCCCCCCCAGATACGCAGTATTTT.

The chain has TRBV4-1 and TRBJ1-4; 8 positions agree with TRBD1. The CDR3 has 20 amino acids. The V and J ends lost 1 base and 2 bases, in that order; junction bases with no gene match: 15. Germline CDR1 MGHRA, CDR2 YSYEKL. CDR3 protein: CASSQVAGGYGTPTNEKLFF. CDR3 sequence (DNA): TGCGCCAGCAGCCAAGTCGCAGGGGGCTACGGAACGCCTACTAATGAAAAACTGTTTTTT.

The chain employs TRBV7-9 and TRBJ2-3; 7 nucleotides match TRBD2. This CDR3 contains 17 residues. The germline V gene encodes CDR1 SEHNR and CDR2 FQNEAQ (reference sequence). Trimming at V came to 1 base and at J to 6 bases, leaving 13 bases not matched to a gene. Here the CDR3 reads CASSLDLDYAGEDTQYF. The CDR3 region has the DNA TGTGCCAGCAGCTTAGATCTTGACTACGCGGGAGAGGATACGCAGTATTTT.

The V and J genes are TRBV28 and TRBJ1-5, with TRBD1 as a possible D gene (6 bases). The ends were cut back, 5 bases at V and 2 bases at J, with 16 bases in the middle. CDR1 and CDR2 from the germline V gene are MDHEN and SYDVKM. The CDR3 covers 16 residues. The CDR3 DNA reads TGTGCCAGCAGTCCTTCGACAGGTACCGGCAATCAGCCCCAGCATTTT. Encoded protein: CASSPSTGTGNQPQHF.

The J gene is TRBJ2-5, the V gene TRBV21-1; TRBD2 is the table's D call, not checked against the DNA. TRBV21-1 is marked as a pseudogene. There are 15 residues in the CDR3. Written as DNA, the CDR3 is TGTGCCAGCAGCAGACGGAGTTTGCCCCTGGAGACCCAGTACTTC. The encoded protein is CASSRRSLPLETQYF.

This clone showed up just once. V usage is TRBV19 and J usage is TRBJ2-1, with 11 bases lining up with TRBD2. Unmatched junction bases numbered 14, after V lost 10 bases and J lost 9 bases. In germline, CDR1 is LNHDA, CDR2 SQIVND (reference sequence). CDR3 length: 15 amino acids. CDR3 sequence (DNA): TGTGCCACTCTAGCGGGAGGCCGAGGGAGGGGTGAGCAGTTCTTC. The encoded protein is CATLAGGRGRGEQFF.

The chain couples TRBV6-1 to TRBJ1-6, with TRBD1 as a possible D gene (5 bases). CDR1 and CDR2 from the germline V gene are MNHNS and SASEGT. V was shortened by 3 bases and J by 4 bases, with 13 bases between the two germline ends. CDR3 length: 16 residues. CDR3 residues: CASSENGAGYNSPLHF. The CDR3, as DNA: TGTGCCAGCAGTGAGAATGGAGCAGGGTATAATTCACCCCTCCACTTT.

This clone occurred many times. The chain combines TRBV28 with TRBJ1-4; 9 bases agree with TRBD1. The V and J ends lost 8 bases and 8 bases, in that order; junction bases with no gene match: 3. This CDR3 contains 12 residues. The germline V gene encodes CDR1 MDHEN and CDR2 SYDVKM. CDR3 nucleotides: TGTGCCAGCGGACAGGGGTACGAAAAACTGTTTTTT. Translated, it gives CASGQGYEKLFF.

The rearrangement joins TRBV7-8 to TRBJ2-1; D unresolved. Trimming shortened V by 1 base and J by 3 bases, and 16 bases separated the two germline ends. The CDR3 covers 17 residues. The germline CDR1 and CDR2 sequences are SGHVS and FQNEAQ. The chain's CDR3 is CASSLGSIYSIYNEQFF. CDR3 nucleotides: TGTGCCAGCAGCTTAGGATCCATTTATAGCATCTACAATGAGCAGTTCTTC.

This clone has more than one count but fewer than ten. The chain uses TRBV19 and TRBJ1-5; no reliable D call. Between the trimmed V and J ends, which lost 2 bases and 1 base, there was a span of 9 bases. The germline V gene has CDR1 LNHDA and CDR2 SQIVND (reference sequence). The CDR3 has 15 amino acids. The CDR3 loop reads CASSIIEASNQPQHF. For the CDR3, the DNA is TGTGCCAGTAGTATAATTGAGGCGAGCAATCAGCCCCAGCATTTT.

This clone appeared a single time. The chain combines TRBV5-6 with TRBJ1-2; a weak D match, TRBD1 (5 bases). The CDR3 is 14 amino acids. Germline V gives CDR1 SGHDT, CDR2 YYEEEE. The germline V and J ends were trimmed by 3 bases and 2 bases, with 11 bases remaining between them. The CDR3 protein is CASSSGASNYGYTF. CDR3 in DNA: TGTGCCAGCAGCTCTGGGGCCAGCAACTATGGCTACACCTTC.

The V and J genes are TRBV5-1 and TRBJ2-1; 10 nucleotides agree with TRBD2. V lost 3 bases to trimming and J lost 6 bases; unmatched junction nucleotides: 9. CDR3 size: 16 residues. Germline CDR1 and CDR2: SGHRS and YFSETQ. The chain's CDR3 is CASSSFLAGDFNEQFF. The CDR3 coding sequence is TGCGCCAGCAGCTCCTTCCTAGCGGGAGATTTCAATGAGCAGTTCTTC.

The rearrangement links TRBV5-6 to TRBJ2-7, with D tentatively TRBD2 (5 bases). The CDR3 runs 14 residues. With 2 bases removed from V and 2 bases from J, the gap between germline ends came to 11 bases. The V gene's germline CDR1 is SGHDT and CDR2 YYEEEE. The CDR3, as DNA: TGTGCCAGCAGCTTTTATAGAGGGCCCTACGAGCAGTACTTC. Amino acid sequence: CASSFYRGPYEQYF.

DNA for the CDR3: TGTGCCAGCAGCCAAGAAAAATCCAGGGGGATGCAAGAGACCCAGTACTTC. It codes for CASSQEKSRGMQETQYF. The V gene is TRBV3-1 (or the pseudogene TRBV3-2), the J gene TRBJ2-5; the match to TRBD1 covers 7 bases. The CDR3 extends over 17 amino acids. Looked up from germline, CDR1 is LGHDT and CDR2 is YNNKEL (reference sequence). Losses at the gene ends were 0 bases for V and 2 bases for J; bases not matched to a gene: 9.